Below, one T cell receptor beta chain is given with its context. Antigen unknown. This record belongs to a study of cytomegalovirus exposure and HLA in healthy donors. At the level of the study: Early released data had about 85 million unique TCRs, all coming from HLA-typed donors. Broader study findings: In presence/absence analyses, roughly uniform sequencing depth across donors was assumed.

The ends were cut back, 2 bases at V and 5 bases at J, with 18 bases in the middle. In germline, CDR1 is SQVTM, CDR2 ANQGSEA. This CDR3 spans 15 amino acids. With 60 Vbeta and 13 Jbeta primers, the PCR was carried out. Clones were sequenced by immunoSEQ multiplex PCR, and TCRdb holds only the in-frame ones, with some missing. This table has approximately 100,000 clones, roughly two thirds appearing once. This chain links TRBV29-1 with TRBJ2-5; D is perhaps TRBD1 (6 bases). The sequenced material came from PBMCs. The source of this sequence is a man between 45 and 60 years old in good health and CMV-seronegative. The CDR3 DNA is TGCAGCGTTGAACGGTCAGGGGCTATTTTGGAGACCCAGTACTTC. This codes for CSVERSGAILETQYF.